The T cell receptor (beta chain) under discussion was sequenced for a study of T cell responses to AZD1222 COVID-19 vaccine. Study-wide findings and caveats: The study found Spike-specific TCR breadth and depth rose after two AZD1222 doses.

Second-dose intervals of approximately 4 or approximately 12 weeks were pooled. This CDR3 is built from 16 residues. The germline V gene has CDR1 SGHAT and CDR2 FQNNGV. V shed 2 bases and J shed 2 bases, with 15 bases lying between them. TCRdb's table, derived via immunoSEQ multiplex PCR, lists solely in-frame clones and lacks some. The repertoire holds 43,000 or so clones, with roughly 91% as singletons. As concerns this clone: What it recognizes is unknown.

The clonotype was recovered from an adult who received the AZD1222 COVID-19 vaccine. The chain combines TRBV11-2 with TRBJ1-1; D call uncertain. Source: peripheral blood, taken 28 days after the second AZD1222 dose. Written as DNA, the CDR3 is TGTGCCAGCAGCTTATTGACCCGAGGCAGCAACACTGAAGCTTTCTTT. It codes for CASSLLTRGSNTEAFF.